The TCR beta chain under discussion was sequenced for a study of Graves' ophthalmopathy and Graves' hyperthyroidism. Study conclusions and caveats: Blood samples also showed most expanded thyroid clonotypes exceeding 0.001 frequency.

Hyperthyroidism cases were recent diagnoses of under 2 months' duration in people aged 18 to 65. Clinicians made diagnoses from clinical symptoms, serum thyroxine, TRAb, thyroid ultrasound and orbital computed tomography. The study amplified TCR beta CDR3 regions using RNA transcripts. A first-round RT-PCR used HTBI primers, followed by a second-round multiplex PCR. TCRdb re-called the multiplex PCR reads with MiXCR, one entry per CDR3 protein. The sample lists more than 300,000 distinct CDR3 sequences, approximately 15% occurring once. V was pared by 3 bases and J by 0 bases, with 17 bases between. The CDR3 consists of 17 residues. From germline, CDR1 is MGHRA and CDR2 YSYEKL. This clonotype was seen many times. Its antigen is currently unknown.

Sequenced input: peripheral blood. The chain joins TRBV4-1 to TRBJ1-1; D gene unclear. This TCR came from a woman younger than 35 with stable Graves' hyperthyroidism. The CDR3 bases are TGCGCCAGCAGCCATTTTACGACAAGGACGGTGAACACTGAAGCTTTCTTT. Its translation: CASSHFTTRTVNTEAFF.